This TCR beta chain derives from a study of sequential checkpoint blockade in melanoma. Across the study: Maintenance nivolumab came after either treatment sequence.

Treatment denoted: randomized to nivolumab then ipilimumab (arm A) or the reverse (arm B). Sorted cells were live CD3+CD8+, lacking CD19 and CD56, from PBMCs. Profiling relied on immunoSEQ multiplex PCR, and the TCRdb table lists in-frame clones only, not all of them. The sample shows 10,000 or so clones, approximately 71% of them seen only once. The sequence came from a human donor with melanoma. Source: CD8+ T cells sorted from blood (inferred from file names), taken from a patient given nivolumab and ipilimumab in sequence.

The CDR3 sequence: CASSVSLAGSKNEQFF. The CDR3 DNA reads TGTGCCAGCAGCGTAAGTCTAGCGGGGAGTAAGAATGAGCAGTTCTTC. The chain recombines TRBV9 with TRBJ2-1; 9 bases are shared with TRBD2. This CDR3 is built from 16 residues. Losses at the gene ends were 1 base for V and 7 bases for J; bases not matched to a gene: 9. Germline-derived CDR1 and CDR2 are SGDLS and YYNGEE. The full variable domain, its missing parts supplied by reference TRBV9 and TRBJ2-1, is DSGVTQTPKHLITATGQRVTLRCSPRSGDLSVYWYQQSLDQGLQFLIQYYNGEERAKGNILERFSAQQFPDLHSELNLSSLELGDSALYFCASSVSLAGSKNEQFFGPGTRLTVL.